These 21 T cell receptor beta chains share one sample of origin, sequenced in a study of blood T cell repertoires in COVID-19. The data were produced by immunoSEQ multiplex PCR, yet TCRdb's version contains in-frame clones alone and is incomplete. The sample includes more than 200,000 clones, around 86% of them seen just once. The sequencing input was PBMCs or T cells enriched from blood (not recorded which). The receptor set was obtained from a man aged 40-55 years who had recovered from COVID-19.

V and J are TRBV7-3 and TRBJ1-1, with D perhaps matching TRBD1 (5 bases). V was pared by 6 bases and J by 2 bases, with 13 bases between. The germline gives CDR1 SGHTA, CDR2 FQGTGA. The CDR3 spans 14 residues. CDR3 sequence reads: CASSPWGGNTEAFF. The DNA for the CDR3 is TGTGCCAGCAGTCCCTGGGGGGGAAACACTGAAGCTTTCTTT. The full variable domain, its missing parts supplied by reference TRBV7-3 and TRBJ1-1, is GAGVSQTPSNKVTEKGKYVELRCDPISGHTALYWYRQSLGQGPEFLIYFQGTGAADDSGLPNDRFFAVRPEGSVSTLKIQRTERGDSAVYLCASSPWGGNTEAFFGQGTRLTVV.

This chain joins TRBV4-2 and TRBJ2-7; no reliable D call. CDR1 is LGHNA, CDR2 YNFKEQ, per germline. V lost 0 bases, J lost 2 bases, and 8 bases lay in between. The CDR3 is 14 amino acids. CDR3 sequence reads: CASSQDRRTYEQYF. CDR3 in DNA: TGTGCCAGCAGCCAAGATAGGCGGACCTACGAGCAGTACTTC.

The V call is TRBV15, the J call TRBJ2-5; 7 bases are a match to TRBD1. Trimming removed 5 bases from V and 2 bases from J; junction bases left unmatched: 11. The CDR3 is 16 amino acids. Germline CDR1 and CDR2: LNHNV and YYDKDF (reference sequence). In DNA, the CDR3 is TGTGCCACCAGCCCTAAGGGGTCGGGACAGCAAGAGACCCAGTACTTC. Encoded protein: CATSPKGSGQQETQYF.

The gene calls are TRBV4-1 and TRBJ2-1; D might be TRBD2 (6 bases). This CDR3 comprises 16 residues. Between the trimmed V and J ends, which lost 2 bases and 8 bases, there was a span of 19 bases. Looked up from germline, CDR1 is MGHRA and CDR2 is YSYEKL. In DNA, the CDR3 is TGCGCCAGCAGCCAACTACCCGCTAGCGATCTCGATGAGCAGTTCTTC. Protein product: CASSQLPASDLDEQFF.

This clone has just a few counts. The rearrangement uses TRBV7-9 and TRBJ1-2, with 8 nucleotides matching TRBD1. The germline gives CDR1 SEHNR, CDR2 FQNEAQ (reference sequence). The CDR3 runs to 13 residues. V was clipped by 3 bases and J by 8 bases; unmatched bases: 5. Here the CDR3 reads CASSFAGTGGYTF. The CDR3 nucleotides are TGTGCCAGCAGCTTCGCCGGGACAGGCGGCTACACCTTC.

CDR3 nucleotide sequence: TGTGCCAGTAGTGTGGAGGGGAACACTGAAGCTTTCTTT. This codes for CASSVEGNTEAFF. The J gene is TRBJ1-1, the V gene TRBV19; no definite D call. The CDR3 extends over 13 amino acids. V was trimmed by 5 bases and J by 1 base, leaving 8 bases between them. Germline CDR1 reads LNHDA; CDR2 reads SQIVND (reference sequence).

V is TRBV19 and J is TRBJ1-2, with 7 nucleotides matching TRBD1. Germline V CDR1 and CDR2: LNHDA, SQIVND (reference sequence). The V segment lost 8 bases and the J segment 3 bases; nucleotides outside the gene matches: 6. The CDR3 is 13 amino acids. DNA of the CDR3: TGTGCCAGTGGCCGGGGGACAGACTATGGCTACACCTTC. It translates to CASGRGTDYGYTF.

The rearrangement uses TRBV5-4 and TRBJ2-7; possible D gene TRBD2, 7 bases. Trimming took off 4 bases at V and 0 bases at J, with 17 bases between the two ends. The CDR3 length is 16 residues. From germline, CDR1 is SGHNT and CDR2 YYREEE (reference sequence). CDR3 amino acids: CASSPRTGGRSYEQYF. The CDR3 DNA reads TGTGCCAGCAGCCCGAGGACGGGGGGCCGCTCCTACGAGCAGTACTTC.

The V and J genes are TRBV11-2 and TRBJ2-7; 8 bases fit TRBD1. In germline, CDR1 is SGHAT, CDR2 FQNNGV. With V trimmed by 1 base and J by 1 base, 6 bases remained unmatched. CDR3 size: 16 residues. CDR3 nucleotide sequence: TGTGCCAGCAGCTTAGGGTTTAGGACAGGGTCCTACGAGCAGTACTTC. Translation gives CASSLGFRTGSYEQYF.

J is TRBJ2-1 and V is TRBV29-1; the match to TRBD1 covers 8 bases. V shed 2 bases, J shed 12 bases, and the junction held 12 bases outside the gene matches. Germline V gives CDR1 SQVTM, CDR2 ANQGSEA. The CDR3 runs to 14 residues. CDR3 in DNA: TGCAGCGTTGAACCAGGGGGCATGGGGGTAGGGCAGTTCTTC. It encodes CSVEPGGMGVGQFF.

V is TRBV19 and J is TRBJ1-4, with unresolved D. Germline loops: CDR1 LNHDA, CDR2 SQIVND (reference sequence). V lost 3 bases to trimming and J lost 0 bases, with 8 bases between them. The CDR3 runs 15 residues. The CDR3 DNA follows: TGTGCCAGTAGTATGTACAGCTCAACTAATGAAAAACTGTTTTTT. Protein sequence: CASSMYSSTNEKLFF.

The genes are TRBV28 and TRBJ1-2; TRBD1 aligns across 7 bases. This CDR3 is built from 14 residues. Unmatched junction bases numbered 8, after V lost 5 bases and J lost 5 bases. Germline lookup yields CDR1 MDHEN and CDR2 SYDVKM. The CDR3 region has the DNA TGTGCCAGCAGTCGTATCGAGGGGGCGTATGGCTACACCTTC. Residues: CASSRIEGAYGYTF.

This clone was recorded once. The rearrangement uses TRBV12-3 or TRBV12-4 and TRBJ2-7; D uncertain. Trimming took 6 bases from V and 7 from J, leaving 16 bases between them. The CDR3 is made up of 13 amino acids. The CDR3 coding sequence is TGTGCCAGCAGCACCGACTGGTCTGGGGAGCAGTACTTC. Protein: CASSTDWSGEQYF.

This clone was detected a few times. This chain links TRBV3-1 (or the pseudogene TRBV3-2) with TRBJ1-3, with 8 bases that match TRBD1. Germline assignment: CDR1 LGHDT and CDR2 YNNKEL (reference sequence). The ends lost 3 bases at V and 2 bases at J; junction bases unmatched: 3. This CDR3 has 15 residues. The CDR3 spells CASSHMDRAGNTIYF. CDR3 nucleotide sequence: TGTGCCAGCAGCCACATGGACAGGGCTGGAAACACCATATATTTT.

CDR3: CASSELTDTQYF. CDR3 in DNA: TGTGCCAGCAGCGAGCTCACAGATACGCAGTATTTT. This chain connects TRBV7-3 to TRBJ2-3; D not resolved. Germline-derived CDR1 and CDR2 are SGHTA and FQGTGA. The CDR3 totals 12 residues. Trimming stripped 5 bases from V and 2 bases from J, with 5 bases between.

The chain joins TRBV7-8 to TRBJ1-4, with D possibly matching TRBD1 (6 bases). V gave up 6 bases and J gave up 8 bases, with 22 bases separating them. The CDR3 loop spans 16 amino acids. The germline CDR1 and CDR2 sequences are SGHVS and FQNEAQ. CDR3 DNA: TGTGCCAGCAGAGCATACCGGGGGGCATCGCGGGAAAAACTGTTTTTT. This codes for CASRAYRGASREKLFF.

CDR3 in DNA: TGTGCCAGCAGCTCCACAAGTTTGCTCCACTTT. Translated, it gives CASSSTSLLHF. J is TRBJ1-6 and V is TRBV27; D not certain. The CDR3 length is 11 residues. V dropped 6 bases and J dropped 16 bases, with 13 bases sitting between them. Germline values: CDR1 MNHEY, CDR2 SMNVEV (reference sequence).

The DNA for the CDR3 is TGCGCCAGCAGTCTCCTAGGGAACACTGAAGCTTTCTTT. Protein: CASSLLGNTEAFF. J is TRBJ1-1 and V is TRBV5-1; no reliable D call. V lost 5 bases and J 1 base, leaving 9 bases between the germline ends. This CDR3 spans 13 amino acids. Looked up from germline, CDR1 is SGHRS and CDR2 is YFSETQ. Filled out from reference TRBV5-1 and TRBJ1-1, the complete variable domain reads KAGVTQTPRYLIKTRGQQVTLSCSPISGHRSVSWYQQTPGQGLQFLFEYFSETQRNKGNFPGRFSGRQFSNSRSEMNVSTLELGDSALYLCASSLLGNTEAFFGQGTRLTVV.

V usage is TRBV12-3 or TRBV12-4 and J usage is TRBJ1-2, with 7 bases lining up with TRBD1. The J segment lost 4 bases and the V segment lost 6 bases, leaving 5 bases of the junction unmatched. The CDR3 covers 13 residues. DNA of the CDR3: TGTGCCAGCAGCCAGACAGGGATCTATGGCTACACCTTC. Translated, it gives CASSQTGIYGYTF.

This clone appeared a single time. This chain links TRBV2 with TRBJ1-3; maybe TRBD1 (5 bases). V lost 7 bases, J lost 3 bases, and 13 bases lay in between. There are 14 residues in the CDR3. Germline V gene sequence: CDR1 SNHLY, CDR2 FYNNEI. CDR3 region: CASTGVADGNTIYF. In DNA, the CDR3 is TGTGCCAGCACGGGGGTCGCTGATGGAAACACCATATATTTT.

J is TRBJ2-5 and V is TRBV5-4; a weak D match, TRBD1 (6 bases). Germline V gene sequence: CDR1 SGHNT, CDR2 YYREEE (reference sequence). Trimming removed 0 bases at V and 2 bases at J, with 17 bases between. CDR3 size: 17 residues. Here the CDR3 DNA reads TGTGCCAGCAGCTTGGGGGGGCAGCAGGCTATACAAGAGACCCAGTACTTC. This sequence encodes CASSLGGQQAIQETQYF.